This TCR beta chain was sequenced for a study of T cell responses to AZD1222 COVID-19 vaccine. Regarding the study as a whole: Donors skewed white British and female; clonal diversity was possibly underestimated.

Repertoires were generated with immunoSEQ multiplex PCR, while TCRdb's copy carries only in-frame clones and drops some. The data hold about 120,000 clones, with about nine tenths observed a single time. Germline CDR1 is SGHNT and CDR2 is YYREEE (reference sequence). The CDR3 has 12 amino acids. Trimming removed 5 bases from V and 5 bases from J, with 9 bases in between. About this clone itself: Its antigen is not identified.

This chain links TRBV5-4 with TRBJ2-3; D might be TRBD2 (6 bases). The clonotype was recovered from an adult in good health. This specimen consisted of peripheral blood, obtained on day 0 of AZD1222 vaccination. In DNA, the CDR3 is TGTGCCAGCAGTACCGGGGGAGATACGCAGTATTTT. Its translation is CASSTGGDTQYF.